A single sample is the source of the 2 T cell receptor beta chains below, sequenced in a study of blood T cell repertoires in COVID-19. Repertoires were generated with immunoSEQ multiplex PCR, while TCRdb's copy carries only in-frame clones and drops some. The profile shows approximately 120,000 clones, roughly 82% of them singletons. Material: peripheral blood. The receptors derive from a human donor in a cohort sampled during active COVID-19.

V usage is TRBV21-1 and J usage is TRBJ2-7; the table's D call TRBD1 went unverified against the DNA. TRBV21-1 is designated a pseudogene. The CDR3 is made up of 12 amino acids. Here the CDR3 reads CANCDRVYEQYF. The CDR3 DNA is TGTGCCAACTGCGACAGGGTTTACGAGCAGTACTTC.

With respect to this clone: This same CDR3 is encoded by further DNA sequences in the sample. The chain couples TRBV11-2 to TRBJ2-5; tentatively, D is TRBD2 (6 bases). CDR3 length: 13 amino acids. Germline V lookup: CDR1 SGHAT, CDR2 FQNNGV. The ends were cut back, 5 bases at V and 2 bases at J, with 9 bases in the middle. The CDR3 DNA follows: TGTGCCAGCAGCCTTGGGGGGCAAGAGACCCAGTACTTC. Translating gives CASSLGGQETQYF.